The T cell receptor (beta chain) under discussion was sequenced for a study of T cell repertoires in cytomegalovirus infection. Turning to the study itself: Public TCR beta signatures indicated both CMV infection and matching HLA type.

CDR1 and CDR2 from the germline V gene are MDHEN and SYDVKM. The CDR3 has 15 residues. Trimming shortened V by 6 bases and J by 4 bases, and 18 bases separated the two germline ends. Study-wide results and limits: HLA-C-restricted CMV clonotypes gave the most frequent clonotype in two of eight donors. The cumulative frequency of public TCR beta families distinguished individuals who carried CMV together with the relevant HLA.

As to this clonotype: The antigen is undetermined.

TCRdb processed the reads anew with MiXCR; each CDR3 protein has one entry. The table includes some 590,000 distinct CDR3 sequences, 35% to 50% detected once. The V gene is TRBV28, the J gene TRBJ1-1; D is perhaps TRBD1 (5 bases). The sequencing here drew on cultured PBMCs, taken from culture after CMV antigen stimulation. The sequence derives from a human donor in good health (CMV status not recorded). Some clones in this sample may be carry-over from other donors' samples. The CDR3 bases are TGTGCCAGCAGCCCCCGTTTGGGGGGAGGCACTGAAGCTTTCTTT. Translating gives CASSPRLGGGTEAFF.